This TCR beta chain was sequenced for a study of shared clonotypes between healthy human individuals. The ends lost 6 bases at V and 0 bases at J; junction bases unmatched: 9. The CDR3 length is 16 residues. Looked up from germline, CDR1 is MDHEN and CDR2 is SYDVKM. Recent acute infections and vaccinations were absent in the healthy HIV-negative adult donors. Sequencing used immunoSEQ multiplex PCR; TCRdb keeps in-frame clones, though not all of them. This sample carries about 510,000 clones, 60% to 80% of them seen once, and the ten largest clones take approximately 12%. V is TRBV28 and J is TRBJ2-7, with 9 bases identical to TRBD1. Sequenced: PBMCs. The origin of this receptor is a woman aged 40 to 49 in good health. Some clones in this sample may be carry-over from other donors' samples. Written as DNA, the CDR3 is TGTGCCAGCAGGCAGCGGACAGGGGCCCTCTCCTACGAGCAGTACTTC. Its protein product is CASRQRTGALSYEQYF.